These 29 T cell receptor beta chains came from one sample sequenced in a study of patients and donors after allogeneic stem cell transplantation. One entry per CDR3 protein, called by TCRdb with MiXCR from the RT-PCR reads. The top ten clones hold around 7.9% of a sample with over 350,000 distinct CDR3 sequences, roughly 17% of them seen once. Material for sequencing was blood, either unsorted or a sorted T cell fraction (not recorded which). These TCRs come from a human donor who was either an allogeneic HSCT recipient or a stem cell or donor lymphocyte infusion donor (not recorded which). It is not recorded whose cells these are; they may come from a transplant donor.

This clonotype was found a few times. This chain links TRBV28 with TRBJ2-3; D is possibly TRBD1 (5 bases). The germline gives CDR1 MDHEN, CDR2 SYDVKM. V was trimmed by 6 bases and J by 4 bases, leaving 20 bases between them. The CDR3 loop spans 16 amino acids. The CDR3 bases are TGTGCCAGCAGCTACCTCGGAAGGGGCAGGGCAGATACGCAGTATTTT. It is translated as CASSYLGRGRADTQYF.

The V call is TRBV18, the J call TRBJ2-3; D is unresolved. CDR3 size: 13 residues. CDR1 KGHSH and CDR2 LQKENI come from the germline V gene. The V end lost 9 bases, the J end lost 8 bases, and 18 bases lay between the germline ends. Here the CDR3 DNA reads TGTGCCAGTTCGTTAGAGTTCGGTGGTACGCAGTATTTT. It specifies CASSLEFGGTQYF.

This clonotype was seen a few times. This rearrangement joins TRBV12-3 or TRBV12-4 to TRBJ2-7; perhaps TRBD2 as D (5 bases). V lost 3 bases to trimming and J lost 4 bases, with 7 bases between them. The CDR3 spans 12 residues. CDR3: CASSFRGYEQYF. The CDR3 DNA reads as TGTGCCAGCAGTTTTAGAGGGTACGAGCAGTACTTC.

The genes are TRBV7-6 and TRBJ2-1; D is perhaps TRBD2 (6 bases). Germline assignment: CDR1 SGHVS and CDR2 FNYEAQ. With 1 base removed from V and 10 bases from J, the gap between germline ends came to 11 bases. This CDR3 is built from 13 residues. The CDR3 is CASSLELAGEQFF. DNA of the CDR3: TGTGCCAGCAGCTTAGAATTGGCGGGGGAGCAGTTCTTC.

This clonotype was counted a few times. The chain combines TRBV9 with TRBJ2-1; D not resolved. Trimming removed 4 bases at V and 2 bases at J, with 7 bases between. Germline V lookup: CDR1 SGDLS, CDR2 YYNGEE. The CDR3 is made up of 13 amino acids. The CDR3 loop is CASSRRPYNEQFF. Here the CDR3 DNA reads TGTGCCAGCAGCCGGCGACCCTACAATGAGCAGTTCTTC.

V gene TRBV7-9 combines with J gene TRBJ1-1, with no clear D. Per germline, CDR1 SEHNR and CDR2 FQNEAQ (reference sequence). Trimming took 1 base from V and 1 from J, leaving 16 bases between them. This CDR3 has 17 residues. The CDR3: CASSLDPPGLGNTEAFF. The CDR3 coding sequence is TGTGCCAGCAGCTTAGACCCACCGGGATTGGGGAACACTGAAGCTTTCTTT. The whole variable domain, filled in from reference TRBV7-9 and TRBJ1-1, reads DTGVSQNPRHKITKRGQNVTFRCDPISEHNRLYWYRQTLGQGPEFLTYFQNEAQLEKSRLLSDRFSAERPKGSFSTLEIQRTEQGDSAMYLCASSLDPPGLGNTEAFFGQGTRLTVV.

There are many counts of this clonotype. CDR3 sequence reads: CSVVATGELFF. The DNA of the CDR3 is TGCAGCGTTGTTGCCACCGGGGAGCTGTTTTTT. The V call is TRBV29-1, the J call TRBJ2-2; D not certain. This CDR3 is built from 11 residues. Trimming shortened V by 4 bases and J by 4 bases, and 4 bases separated the two germline ends. Germline V CDR1 and CDR2: SQVTM, ANQGSEA.

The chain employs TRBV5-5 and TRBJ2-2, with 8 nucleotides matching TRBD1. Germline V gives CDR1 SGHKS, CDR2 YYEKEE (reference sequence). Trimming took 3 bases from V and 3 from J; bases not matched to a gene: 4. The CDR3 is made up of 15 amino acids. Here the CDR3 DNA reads TGTGCCAGCAGCTCGAGGACAGGGCACACCGGGGAGCTGTTTTTT. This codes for CASSSRTGHTGELFF.

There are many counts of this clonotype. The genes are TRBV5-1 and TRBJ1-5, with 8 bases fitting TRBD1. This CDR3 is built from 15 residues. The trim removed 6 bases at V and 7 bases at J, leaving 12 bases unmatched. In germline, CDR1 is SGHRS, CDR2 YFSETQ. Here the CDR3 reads CASKMTGDSGQPQHF. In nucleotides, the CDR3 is TGCGCCAGCAAGATGACAGGGGACTCGGGACAGCCCCAGCATTTT. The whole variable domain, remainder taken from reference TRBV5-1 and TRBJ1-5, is KAGVTQTPRYLIKTRGQQVTLSCSPISGHRSVSWYQQTPGQGLQFLFEYFSETQRNKGNFPGRFSGRQFSNSRSEMNVSTLELGDSALYLCASKMTGDSGQPQHFGDGTRLSIL.

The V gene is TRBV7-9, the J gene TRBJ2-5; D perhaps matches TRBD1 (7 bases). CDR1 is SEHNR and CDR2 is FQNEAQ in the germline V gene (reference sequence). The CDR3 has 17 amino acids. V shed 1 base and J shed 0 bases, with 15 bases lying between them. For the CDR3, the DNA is TGTGCCAGCAGCTTAGATGGAGGGACAGCTTACCAAGAGACCCAGTACTTC. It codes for CASSLDGGTAYQETQYF.

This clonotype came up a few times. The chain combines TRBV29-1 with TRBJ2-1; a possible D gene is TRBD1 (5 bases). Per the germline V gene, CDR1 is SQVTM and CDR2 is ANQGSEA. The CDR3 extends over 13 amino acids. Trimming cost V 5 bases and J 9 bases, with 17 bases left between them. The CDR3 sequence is CSVRQSLGTEQFF. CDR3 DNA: TGCAGCGTTCGACAGTCCCTAGGAACTGAGCAGTTCTTC.

CDR3 nucleotides: TGTGCCAGCAGTGCCATCAGGTCGGGTACGCAGTATTTT. Translating it yields CASSAIRSGTQYF. The J gene is TRBJ2-3, the V gene TRBV12-3 or TRBV12-4; no firm D call. Trimming cost V 5 bases and J 8 bases, with 14 bases left between them. CDR3 length: 13 residues.

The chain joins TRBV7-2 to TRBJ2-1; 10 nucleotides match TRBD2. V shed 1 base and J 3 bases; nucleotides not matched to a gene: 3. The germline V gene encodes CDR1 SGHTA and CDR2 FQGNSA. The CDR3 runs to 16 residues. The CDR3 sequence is CASSLVSGGLYNEQFF. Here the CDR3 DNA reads TGTGCCAGCAGCTTAGTTAGCGGGGGGCTCTACAATGAGCAGTTCTTC.

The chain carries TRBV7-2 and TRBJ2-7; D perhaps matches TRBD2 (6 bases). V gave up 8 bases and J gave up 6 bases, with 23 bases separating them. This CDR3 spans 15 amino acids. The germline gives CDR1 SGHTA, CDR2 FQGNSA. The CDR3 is CASGEDHIVFREQYF. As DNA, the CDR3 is TGTGCCAGCGGGGAGGACCACATCGTTTTCCGCGAGCAGTACTTC.

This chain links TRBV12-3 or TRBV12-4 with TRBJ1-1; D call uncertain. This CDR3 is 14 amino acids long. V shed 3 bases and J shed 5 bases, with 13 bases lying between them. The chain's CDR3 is CASSLGFVGTEAFF. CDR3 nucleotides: TGTGCCAGCAGTTTGGGCTTTGTGGGGACTGAAGCTTTCTTT.

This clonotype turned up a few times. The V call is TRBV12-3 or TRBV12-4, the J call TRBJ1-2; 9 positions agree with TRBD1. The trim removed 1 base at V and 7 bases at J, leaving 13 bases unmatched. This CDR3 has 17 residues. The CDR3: CASSLVRDRVSKRGYTF. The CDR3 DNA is TGTGCCAGCAGTTTAGTCCGGGACAGGGTATCAAAGCGTGGCTACACCTTC.

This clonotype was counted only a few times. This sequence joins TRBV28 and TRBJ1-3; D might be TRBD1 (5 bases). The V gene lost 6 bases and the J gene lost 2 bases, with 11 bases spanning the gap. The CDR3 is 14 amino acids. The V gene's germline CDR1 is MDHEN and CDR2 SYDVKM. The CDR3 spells CASRRGATGNTIYF. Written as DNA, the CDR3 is TGTGCCAGCAGGCGCGGGGCTACTGGAAACACCATATATTTT.

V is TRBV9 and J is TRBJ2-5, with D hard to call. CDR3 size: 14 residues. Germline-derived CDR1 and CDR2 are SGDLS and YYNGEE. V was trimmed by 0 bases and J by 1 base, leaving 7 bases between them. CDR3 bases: TGTGCCAGCAGCGTAGCAACCGGCCAAGAGACCCAGTACTTC. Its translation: CASSVATGQETQYF.

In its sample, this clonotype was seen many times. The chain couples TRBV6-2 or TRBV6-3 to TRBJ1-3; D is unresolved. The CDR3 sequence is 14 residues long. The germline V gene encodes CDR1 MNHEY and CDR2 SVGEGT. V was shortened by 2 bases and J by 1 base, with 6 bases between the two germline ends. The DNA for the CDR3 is TGTGCCAGCAGTTACGGCGATTCTGGAAACACCATATATTTT. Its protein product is CASSYGDSGNTIYF.

The CDR3 DNA is TGTGCCAGCAGCCAAGGGGGACTAGCGGGAGGGCCCAGGTATGAGCAGTTCTTC. Protein sequence: CASSQGGLAGGPRYEQFF. V and J are TRBV4-2 and TRBJ2-1, with TRBD2 matching over 16 bases. CDR1 is LGHNA and CDR2 is YNFKEQ in the germline V gene. The CDR3 length is 18 residues. The V gene end was trimmed by 1 base and the J gene end by 8 bases; junction bases not matched to a gene: 8.

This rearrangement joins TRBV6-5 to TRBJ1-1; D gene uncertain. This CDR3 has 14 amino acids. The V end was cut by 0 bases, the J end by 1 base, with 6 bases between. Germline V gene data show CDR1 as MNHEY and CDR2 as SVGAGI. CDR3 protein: CASSYSPGNTEAFF. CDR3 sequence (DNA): TGTGCCAGCAGTTACTCACCGGGGAACACTGAAGCTTTCTTT.

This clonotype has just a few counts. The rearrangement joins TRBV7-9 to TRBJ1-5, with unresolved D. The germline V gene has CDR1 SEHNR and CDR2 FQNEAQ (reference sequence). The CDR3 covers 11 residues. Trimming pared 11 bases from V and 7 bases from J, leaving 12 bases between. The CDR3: CAVGGGQPQHF. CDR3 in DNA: TGTGCCGTGGGTGGTGGGCAGCCCCAGCATTTT.

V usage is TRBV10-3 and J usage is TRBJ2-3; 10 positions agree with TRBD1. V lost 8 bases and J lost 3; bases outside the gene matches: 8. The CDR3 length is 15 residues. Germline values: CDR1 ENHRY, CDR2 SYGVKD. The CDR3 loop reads CAIAVGGQGTDTQYF. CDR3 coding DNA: TGTGCCATCGCGGTTGGGGGACAGGGGACAGATACGCAGTATTTT.

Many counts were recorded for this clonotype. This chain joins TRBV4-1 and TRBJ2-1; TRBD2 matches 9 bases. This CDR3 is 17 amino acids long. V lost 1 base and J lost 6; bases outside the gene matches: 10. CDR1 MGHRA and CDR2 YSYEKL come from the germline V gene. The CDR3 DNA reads TGCGCCAGCAGCCAAGTGGCTAGCGGGGACCTACGCAATGAGCAGTTCTTC. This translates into CASSQVASGDLRNEQFF.

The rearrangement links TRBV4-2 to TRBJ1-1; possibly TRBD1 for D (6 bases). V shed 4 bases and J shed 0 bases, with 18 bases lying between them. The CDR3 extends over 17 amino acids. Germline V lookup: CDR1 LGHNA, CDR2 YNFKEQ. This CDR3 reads CASSRPTGRGVNTEAFF. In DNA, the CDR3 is TGTGCCAGCAGCCGCCCTACAGGGAGGGGCGTGAACACTGAAGCTTTCTTT.

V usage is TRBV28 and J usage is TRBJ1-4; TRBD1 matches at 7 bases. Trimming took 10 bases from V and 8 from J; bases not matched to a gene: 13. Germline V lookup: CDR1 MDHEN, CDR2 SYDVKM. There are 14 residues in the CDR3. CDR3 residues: CATLGQGGSEKLFF. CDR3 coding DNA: TGTGCCACCCTCGGGCAGGGGGGATCGGAAAAACTGTTTTTT. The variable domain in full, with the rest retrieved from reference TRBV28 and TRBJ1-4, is DVKVTQSSRYLVKRTGEKVFLECVQDMDHENMFWYRQDPGLGLRLIYFSYDVKMKEKGDIPEGYSVSREKKERFSLILESASTNQTSMYLCATLGQGGSEKLFFGSGTQLSVL.

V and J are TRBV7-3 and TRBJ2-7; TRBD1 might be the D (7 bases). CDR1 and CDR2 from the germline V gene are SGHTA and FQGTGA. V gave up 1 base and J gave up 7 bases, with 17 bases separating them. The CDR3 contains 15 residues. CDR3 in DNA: TGTGCCAGCAGCTTAATGGCAGGGGGGAAACGGGAGCAGTACTTC. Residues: CASSLMAGGKREQYF.

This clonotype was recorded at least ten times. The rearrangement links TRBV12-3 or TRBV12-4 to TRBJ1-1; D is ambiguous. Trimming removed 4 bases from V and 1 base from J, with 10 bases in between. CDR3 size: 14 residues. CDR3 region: CASSSPAANTEAFF. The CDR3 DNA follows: TGTGCCAGCAGTTCCCCGGCGGCGAACACTGAAGCTTTCTTT.

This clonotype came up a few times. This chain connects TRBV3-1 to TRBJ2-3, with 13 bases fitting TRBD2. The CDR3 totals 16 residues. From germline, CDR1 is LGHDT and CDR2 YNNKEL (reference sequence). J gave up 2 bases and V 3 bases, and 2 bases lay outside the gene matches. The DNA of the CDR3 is TGTGCCAGCAGCCATGGGACTAGCGGGATCACAGATACGCAGTATTTT. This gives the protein CASSHGTSGITDTQYF.